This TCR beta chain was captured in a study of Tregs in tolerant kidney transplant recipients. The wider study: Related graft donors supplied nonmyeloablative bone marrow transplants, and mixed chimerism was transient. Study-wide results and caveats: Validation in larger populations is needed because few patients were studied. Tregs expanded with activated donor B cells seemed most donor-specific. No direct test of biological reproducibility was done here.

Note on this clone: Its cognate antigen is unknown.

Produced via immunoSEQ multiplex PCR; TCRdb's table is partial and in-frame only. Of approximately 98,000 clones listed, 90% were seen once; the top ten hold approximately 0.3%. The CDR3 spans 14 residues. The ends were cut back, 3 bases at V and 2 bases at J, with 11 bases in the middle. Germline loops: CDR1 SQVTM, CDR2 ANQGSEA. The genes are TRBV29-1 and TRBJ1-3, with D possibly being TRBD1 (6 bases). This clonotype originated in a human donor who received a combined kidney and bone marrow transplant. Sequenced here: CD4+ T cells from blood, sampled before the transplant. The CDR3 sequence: CSVDPRGTGNTIYF. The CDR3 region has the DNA TGCAGCGTTGATCCCAGGGGCACTGGAAACACCATATATTTT.